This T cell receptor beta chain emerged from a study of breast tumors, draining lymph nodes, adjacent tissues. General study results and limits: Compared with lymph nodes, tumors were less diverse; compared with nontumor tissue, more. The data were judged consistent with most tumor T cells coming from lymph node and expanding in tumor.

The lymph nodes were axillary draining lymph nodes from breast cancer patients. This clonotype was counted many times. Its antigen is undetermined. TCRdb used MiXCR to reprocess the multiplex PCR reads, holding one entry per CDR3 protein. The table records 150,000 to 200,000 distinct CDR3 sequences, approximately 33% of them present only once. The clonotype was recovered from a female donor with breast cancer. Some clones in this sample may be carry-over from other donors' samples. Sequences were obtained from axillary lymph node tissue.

CDR3 in DNA: TGTGCCAGCAGTACACCGACGTCAGTGCAAGAGACCCAGTACTTC. This sequence encodes CASSTPTSVQETQYF. The J gene is TRBJ2-5, the V gene TRBV28; no clear D gene. V gave up 5 bases and J gave up 2 bases, with 15 bases separating them. The CDR3 totals 15 residues. Germline V CDR1 and CDR2: MDHEN, SYDVKM.